This entry is about one T cell receptor (beta chain). The specificity of this receptor is unknown. Base qualities are not recorded, but no much larger clone differs from it by a single base. Spanning cysteine to phenylalanine, the CDR3 consists of 13 amino acids. Just the 39-base CDR3 DNA is kept, in frame starting at base 1. The germline V gene (reference sequence) supplies CDR1 SGHNT and CDR2 YYREEE. V is pared back by 4 bases and J by 0 bases, with 7 bases lying between the germline termini. This sample is drawn from a study of a mutant IDH1 vaccine in newly diagnosed glioma (dated by TCRdb to 2020 to 2023). A note on the overall study: Patients received eight vaccinations in weeks 1, 3, 5, 7, 11, 15, 19 and 23, corresponding to visits V03 through V10. Prior to enrollment, standard therapy consisting of radiotherapy alone, temozolomide alone, or radiochemotherapy with temozolomide had been administered to patients, with the combination being received by most patients. Longitudinal TCRB deep sequencing was done for about two dozen treated patients, wherever samples were available for exploratory analyses. Vaccination started 4-6 weeks after radiotherapy alone, or was given together with temozolomide cycles in the groups whose treatment included chemotherapy. Six visits were used for peripheral blood collection: V03 (baseline), V05, V07, V10, V12 and V13. Of the approximately 32 treated patients, about 60% were male and around 40% were female, and the mean age was around 40 years. General study outcomes and caveats: The authors noted that analyses of patient blood samples could not be reproduced because of sample limitations. Selection of PBMC samples for TCRB deep sequencing was based on availability. Changes in the top peripheral T cell clonotypes picked up by TCRB sequencing did not appear to be linked to pseudoprogression. Vaccine-induced immune responses across multiple MHC alleles were detected in 80% to 95% of patients.

The meaning of the sample's time point label: week 5, during vaccination. Each vaccine dose, consisting of 300 ug of a 20-mer mutant IDH1 peptide in Montanide, was administered subcutaneously with topical imiquimod. All donors had newly diagnosed IDH1-mutant astrocytomas of WHO grade 3 or 4 that showed loss of nuclear ATRX. The samples were drawn from NOA16, a multicentre, single-arm, open-label phase I trial in Germany that tested a mutant IDH1 peptide vaccine in humans for the first time. Genomic DNA for TCRB sequencing was extracted from EDTA blood using the DNeasy Blood and Tissue Kit. Preparation of the library involved the immunoSEQ multiplex PCR assay. The hsTCRB Kit was used according to the manufacturer's protocol to amplify rearranged TCR beta chain sequences. Sequencing of TCRB libraries was carried out on an Illumina MiSeq. From the authors' description of their analysis: The proprietary platform of the kit vendor was used for demultiplexing, trimming and gene mapping. The clones in this table, taken by TCRdb from immuneACCESS, are in-frame only. Not every clone is retained; where verified, under half of the shortfall comes from an unresolved V gene, and the cause of the rest is unknown. The DNA was the basis for D and trimming; V, J and clone size are from that table. The sample table shows around 78,000 clones, and roughly 91% are seen once. About 0.61% of the sample lies in the top ten.

Material: PBMCs, obtained from a glioma patient whose treatment included an IDH1 peptide vaccine. The clonotype was recovered from a woman aged 45-59 years with glioma. The rearrangement joined TRBV5-4 to TRBJ1-1; D gene: possibly TRBD1, on 5 matching bases. The CDR3 protein sequence reads: CASSLGVNTEAFF. The bases are TGTGCCAGCAGCCTAGGGGTGAACACTGAAGCTTTCTTT. Extended through the reference TRBV5-4 and TRBJ1-1 proteins, this CDR3 yields the full variable domain: ETGVTQSPTHLIKTRGQQVTLRCSSQSGHNTVSWYQQALGQGPQFIFQYYREEENGRGNFPPRFSGLQFPNYSSELNVNALELDDSALYLCASSLGVNTEAFFGQGTRLTVV.